The source of this T cell receptor (beta chain) is a study of Graves' ophthalmopathy and Graves' hyperthyroidism. As regards this clonotype: What it recognizes is unknown.

The TCR beta CDR3 regions underwent amplification from RNA transcripts. A first-round RT-PCR used HTBI primers, followed by a second-round multiplex PCR. From the multiplex PCR reads, TCRdb called clonotypes with MiXCR, one entry per CDR3 protein. The table includes more than 1,000,000 distinct CDR3 sequences, roughly two fifths detected once. The CDR3 sequence is 18 residues long. Unmatched junction bases numbered 18, after V lost 5 bases and J lost 2 bases. Germline CDR1 SGHTA, CDR2 FQGNSA. Findings of the study overall: A 13-signature model separated ophthalmopathy from stable hyperthyroidism, reaching 85% to 90% sensitivity and less than 83% specificity cross-validated.

This TCR was recovered from an adult man with Graves' hyperthyroidism. This rearrangement joins TRBV7-2 to TRBJ2-7; TRBD2 matches 7 bases. The sequenced sample consisted of peripheral blood or thyroid tissue (not recorded which). The CDR3 DNA reads as TGTGCCAGCAGCACTGCTGGGCGAGCGGGACCAAGTACCTACGAGCAGTACTTC. Amino acids: CASSTAGRAGPSTYEQYF.